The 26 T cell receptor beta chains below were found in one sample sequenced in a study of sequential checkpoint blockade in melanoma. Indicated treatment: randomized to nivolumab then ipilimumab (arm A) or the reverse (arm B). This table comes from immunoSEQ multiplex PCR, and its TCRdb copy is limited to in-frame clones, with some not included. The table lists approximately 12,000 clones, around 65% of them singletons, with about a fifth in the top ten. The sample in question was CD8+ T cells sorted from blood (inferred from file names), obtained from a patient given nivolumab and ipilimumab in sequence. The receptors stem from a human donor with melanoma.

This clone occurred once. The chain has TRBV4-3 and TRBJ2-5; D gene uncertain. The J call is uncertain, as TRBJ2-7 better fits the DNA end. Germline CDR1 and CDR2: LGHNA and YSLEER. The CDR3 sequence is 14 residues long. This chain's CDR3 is CASSQGTYTYEQYF. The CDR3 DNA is TGCGCCAGCAGCCAGGGCACATACACCTACGAGCAGTACTTC.

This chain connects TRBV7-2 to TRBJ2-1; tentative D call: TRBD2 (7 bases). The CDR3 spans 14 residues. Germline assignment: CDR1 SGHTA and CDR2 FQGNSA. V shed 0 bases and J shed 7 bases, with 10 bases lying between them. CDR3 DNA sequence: TGTGCCAGCAGCTTAGCGGGAGGGGGAAATGAGCAGTTCTTC. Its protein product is CASSLAGGGNEQFF.

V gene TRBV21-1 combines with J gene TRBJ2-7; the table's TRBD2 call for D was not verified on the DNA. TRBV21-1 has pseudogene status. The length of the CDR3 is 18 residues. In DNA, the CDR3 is TGTGCCAGCAGCAAAGGGATAAGGACTAGCGGAGGATCCTACGAGCAGTACTTC. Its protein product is CASSKGIRTSGGSYEQYF.

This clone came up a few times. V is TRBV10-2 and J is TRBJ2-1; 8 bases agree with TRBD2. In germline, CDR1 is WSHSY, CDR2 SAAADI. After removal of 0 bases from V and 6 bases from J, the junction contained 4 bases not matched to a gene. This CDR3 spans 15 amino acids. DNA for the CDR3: TGCGCCAGCAGTGAGTCGAGGGGACTAGGCAATGAGCAGTTCTTC. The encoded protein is CASSESRGLGNEQFF.

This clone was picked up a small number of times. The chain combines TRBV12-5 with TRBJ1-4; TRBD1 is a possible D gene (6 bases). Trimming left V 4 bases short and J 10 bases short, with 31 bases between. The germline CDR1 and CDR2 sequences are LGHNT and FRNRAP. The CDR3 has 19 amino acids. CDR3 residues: CASGWATWGRQNPIGKLFF. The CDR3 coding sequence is TGTGCTAGTGGTTGGGCAACCTGGGGGCGACAGAACCCGATCGGAAAACTGTTTTTT.

The CDR3 reads CASSDYGLAGGQSSYEQYF. In DNA form, the CDR3 reads TGTGCCAGCAGTGACTACGGACTAGCGGGGGGCCAGAGCTCCTACGAGCAGTACTTC. This sequence joins TRBV2 and TRBJ2-7; 14 positions match TRBD2. With V trimmed by 3 bases and J by 0 bases, 10 bases remained unmatched. In germline, CDR1 is SNHLY, CDR2 FYNNEI. This CDR3 comprises 19 residues.

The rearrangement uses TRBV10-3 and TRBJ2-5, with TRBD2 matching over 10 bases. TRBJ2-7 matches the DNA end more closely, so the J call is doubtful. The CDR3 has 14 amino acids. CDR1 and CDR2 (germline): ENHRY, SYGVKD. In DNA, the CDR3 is TGTGCCAGCAGCACTAGCGGGATGGGCTACGAGCAGTACTTC. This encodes CASSTSGMGYEQYF.

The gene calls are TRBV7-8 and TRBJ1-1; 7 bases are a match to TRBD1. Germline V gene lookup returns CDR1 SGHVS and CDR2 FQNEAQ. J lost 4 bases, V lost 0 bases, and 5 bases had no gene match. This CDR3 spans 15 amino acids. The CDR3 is CASSLAATGFTEAFF. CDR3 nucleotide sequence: TGTGCCAGCAGCTTAGCTGCGACAGGGTTCACTGAAGCTTTCTTT. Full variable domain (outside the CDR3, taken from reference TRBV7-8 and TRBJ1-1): GAGVSQSPRYKVAKRGQDVALRCDPISGHVSLFWYQQALGQGPEFLTYFQNEAQLDKSGLPSDRFFAERPEGSVSTLKIQRTQQEDSAVYLCASSLAATGFTEAFFGQGTRLTVV.

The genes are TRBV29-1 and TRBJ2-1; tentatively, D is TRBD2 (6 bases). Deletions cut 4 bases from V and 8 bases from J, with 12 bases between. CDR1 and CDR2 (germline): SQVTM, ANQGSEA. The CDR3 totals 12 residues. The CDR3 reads CSVVGAGYEQFF. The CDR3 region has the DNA TGCAGCGTTGTAGGAGCGGGTTATGAGCAGTTCTTC.

The CDR3 loop reads CASSARQTDHYGYTF. For the CDR3, the DNA is TGTGCCAGCAGCGCTCGACAAACAGACCACTATGGCTACACCTTC. The rearrangement uses TRBV9 and TRBJ1-2; unclear D gene. Between the trimmed V and J ends, which lost 3 bases and 3 bases, there was a span of 15 bases. CDR3 length: 15 amino acids. Germline V CDR1 and CDR2: SGDLS, YYNGEE.

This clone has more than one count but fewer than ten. CDR3 nucleotide sequence: TGTGCCAGCAGCCGGGGTATGGGAACGCAGCCCCAGCATTTT. Residues: CASSRGMGTQPQHF. V and J are TRBV7-9 and TRBJ1-5; D gene ambiguous. Per germline, CDR1 SEHNR and CDR2 FQNEAQ (reference sequence). CDR3 size: 14 residues. The V end lost 5 bases, the J end lost 7 bases, and 15 bases lay between the germline ends.

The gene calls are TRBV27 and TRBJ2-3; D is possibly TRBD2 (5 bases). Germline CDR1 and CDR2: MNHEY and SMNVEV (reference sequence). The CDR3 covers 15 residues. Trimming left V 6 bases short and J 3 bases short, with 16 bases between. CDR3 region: CASSVLLGLTDTQYF. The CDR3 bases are TGTGCCAGCAGCGTCCTACTAGGGCTGACAGATACGCAGTATTTT.

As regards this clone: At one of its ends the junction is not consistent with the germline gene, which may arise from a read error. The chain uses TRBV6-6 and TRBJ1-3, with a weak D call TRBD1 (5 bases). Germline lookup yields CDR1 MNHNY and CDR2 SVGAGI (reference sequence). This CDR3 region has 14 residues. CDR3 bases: TGTGCCAGCAGTTACTCGGGGGGTGGAAACGCCATATATTTT. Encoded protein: CASSYSGGGNAIYF.

The CDR3 sequence: CASSPGGREQYF. In nucleotides, the CDR3 is TGTGCCAGCAGCCCAGGGGGACGCGAGCAGTACTTC. The chain employs TRBV6-5 and TRBJ2-7; 7 positions match TRBD1. Germline CDR1 reads MNHEY; CDR2 reads SVGAGI. The V segment lost 6 bases and the J segment 6 bases; nucleotides outside the gene matches: 5. CDR3 size: 12 residues.

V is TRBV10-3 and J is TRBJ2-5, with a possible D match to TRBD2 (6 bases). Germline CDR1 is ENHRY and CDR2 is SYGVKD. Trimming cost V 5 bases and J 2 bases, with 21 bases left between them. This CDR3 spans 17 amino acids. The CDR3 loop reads CAISYGSTRETQETQYF. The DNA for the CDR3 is TGTGCCATCAGTTATGGGTCGACTAGAGAGACACAAGAGACCCAGTACTTC.

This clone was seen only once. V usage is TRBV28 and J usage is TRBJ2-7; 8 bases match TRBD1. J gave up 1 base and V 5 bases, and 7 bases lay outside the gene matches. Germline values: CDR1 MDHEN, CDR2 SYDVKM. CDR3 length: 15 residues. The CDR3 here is CASSPFTGGSYEQYF. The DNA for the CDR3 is TGTGCCAGCAGTCCGTTTACAGGGGGTTCCTACGAGCAGTACTTC. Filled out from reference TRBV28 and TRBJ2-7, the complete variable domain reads DVKVTQSSRYLVKRTGEKVFLECVQDMDHENMFWYRQDPGLGLRLIYFSYDVKMKEKGDIPEGYSVSREKKERFSLILESASTNQTSMYLCASSPFTGGSYEQYFGPGTRLTVT.

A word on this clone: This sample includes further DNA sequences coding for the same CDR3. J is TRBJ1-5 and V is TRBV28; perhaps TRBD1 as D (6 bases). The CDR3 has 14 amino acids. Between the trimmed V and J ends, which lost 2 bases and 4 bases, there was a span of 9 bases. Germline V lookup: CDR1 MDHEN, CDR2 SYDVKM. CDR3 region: CASSLGQLNQPQHF. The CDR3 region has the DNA TGTGCCAGCAGTTTAGGACAGCTTAATCAGCCCCAGCATTTT.

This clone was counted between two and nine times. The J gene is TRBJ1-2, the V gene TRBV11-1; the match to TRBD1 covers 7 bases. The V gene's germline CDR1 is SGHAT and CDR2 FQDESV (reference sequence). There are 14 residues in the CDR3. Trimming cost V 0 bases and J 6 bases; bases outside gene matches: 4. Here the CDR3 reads CASSLANRGDGYTF. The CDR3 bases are TGTGCCAGCAGCTTAGCGAACAGGGGCGATGGCTACACCTTC. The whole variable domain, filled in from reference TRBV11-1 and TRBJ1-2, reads EAEVAQSPRYKITEKSQAVAFWCDPISGHATLYWYRQILGQGPELLVQFQDESVVDDSQLPKDRFSAERLKGVDSTLKIQPAELGDSAMYLCASSLANRGDGYTFGSGTRLTVV.

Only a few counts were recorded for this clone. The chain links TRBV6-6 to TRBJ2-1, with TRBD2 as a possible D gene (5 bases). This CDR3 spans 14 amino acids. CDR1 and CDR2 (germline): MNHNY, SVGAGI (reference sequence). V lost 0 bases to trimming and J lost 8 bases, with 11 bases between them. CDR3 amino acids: CASSYSDGVDEQFF. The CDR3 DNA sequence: TGTGCCAGCAGTTACTCGGACGGGGTGGATGAGCAGTTCTTC.

This CDR3 is CASSLSGPDTQYF. CDR3 sequence (DNA): TGTGCCAGCAGCTTATCAGGCCCAGATACGCAGTATTTT. The genes are TRBV7-9 and TRBJ2-3; no firm D call. CDR3 length: 13 amino acids. Germline-derived CDR1 and CDR2 are SEHNR and FQNEAQ (reference sequence). Trimming took off 2 bases at V and 4 bases at J, with 7 bases between the two ends.

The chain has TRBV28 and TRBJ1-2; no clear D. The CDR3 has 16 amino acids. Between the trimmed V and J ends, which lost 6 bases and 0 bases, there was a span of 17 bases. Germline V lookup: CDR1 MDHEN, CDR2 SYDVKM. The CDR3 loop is CASSTGAGSANYGYTF. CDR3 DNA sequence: TGTGCCAGCAGCACGGGAGCCGGGTCCGCTAACTATGGCTACACCTTC.

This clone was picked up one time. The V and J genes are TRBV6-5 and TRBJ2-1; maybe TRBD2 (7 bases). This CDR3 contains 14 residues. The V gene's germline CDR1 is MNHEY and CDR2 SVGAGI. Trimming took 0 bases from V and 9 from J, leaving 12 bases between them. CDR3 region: CASSYSGGGAEQFF. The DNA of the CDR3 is TGTGCCAGCAGTTACTCGGGGGGGGGCGCTGAGCAGTTCTTC.

CDR3 sequence (DNA): TGTGCCAGCAGTTACTCGAAGGGGACAGGGTCCTATGGCTACACCTTC. Encoded protein: CASSYSKGTGSYGYTF. The chain has TRBV6-5 and TRBJ1-2, with 9 positions matching TRBD1. The V gene's germline CDR1 is MNHEY and CDR2 SVGAGI. The ends lost 0 bases at V and 4 bases at J; junction bases unmatched: 6. This CDR3 has 16 residues.

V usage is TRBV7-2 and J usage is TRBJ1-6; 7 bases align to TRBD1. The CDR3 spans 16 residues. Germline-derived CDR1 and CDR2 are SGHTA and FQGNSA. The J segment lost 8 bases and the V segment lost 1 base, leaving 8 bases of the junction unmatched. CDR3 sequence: CASSLGLSQGDSPLHF. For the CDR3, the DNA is TGTGCCAGCAGCTTAGGGCTTAGTCAGGGGGATTCACCCCTCCACTTT.

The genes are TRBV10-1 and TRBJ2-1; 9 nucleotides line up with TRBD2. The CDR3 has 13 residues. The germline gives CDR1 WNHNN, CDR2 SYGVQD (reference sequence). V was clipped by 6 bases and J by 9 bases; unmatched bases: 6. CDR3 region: CASSFGTSTEQFF. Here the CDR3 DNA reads TGCGCCAGCAGCTTCGGGACTAGCACTGAGCAGTTCTTC.

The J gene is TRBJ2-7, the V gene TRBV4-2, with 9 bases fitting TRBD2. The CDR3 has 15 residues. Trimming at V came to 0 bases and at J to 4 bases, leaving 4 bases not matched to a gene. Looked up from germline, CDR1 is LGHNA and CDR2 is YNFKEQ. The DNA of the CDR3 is TGTGCCAGCAGCCAAGATAGCGGGAGTGGGTACGAGCAGTACTTC. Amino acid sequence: CASSQDSGSGYEQYF.